The 31 T cell receptor beta chains given below trace back to one sample, sequenced in a study of shared clonotypes between healthy human individuals (dated by TCRdb to the early 2020s). Library creation used the immunoSEQ multiplex PCR assay. TCRdb carries this immuneACCESS record with in-frame sequences only. Its versions omit some clonotypes, under half of them owing to an unresolved V gene in the studies checked, with the rest unexplained. The sample table contains about 960,000 clones; only one count was recorded for roughly 72% of them. About 1.5% of the sample is taken by the ten largest. Sequenced: memory CD4+ T cells sorted from blood. The cell subset or site label for this specimen denotes: CD45RA-negative fraction. The receptor set was obtained from a man between 18 and 29 years old in good health.

The chain combines TRBV29-1 with TRBJ1-2; TRBD1 is a possible D gene (6 bases). V shed 0 bases and J shed 6 bases, with 14 bases lying between them. The CDR3 runs 14 residues. Germline-derived CDR1 and CDR2 are SQVTM and ANQGSEA. CDR3 sequence reads: CSVEDRGGWDGYTF. CDR3 coding DNA: TGCAGCGTTGAAGATCGGGGGGGCTGGGATGGCTACACCTTC.

The J gene is TRBJ1-5, the V gene TRBV2; the D is unclear. In germline, CDR1 is SNHLY, CDR2 FYNNEI. CDR3 length: 14 amino acids. V was pared by 7 bases and J by 0 bases, with 10 bases between. The CDR3 DNA reads TGTGCCAGCAATCGACACTTTAGCAATCAGCCCCAGCATTTT. Translated, it gives CASNRHFSNQPQHF. Full variable domain (missing parts from reference TRBV2 and TRBJ1-5): EPEVTQTPSHQVTQMGQEVILRCVPISNHLYFYWYRQILGQKVEFLVSFYNNEISEKSEIFDDQFSVERPDGSNFTLKIRSTKLEDSAMYFCASNRHFSNQPQHFGDGTRLSIL.

The V and J genes are TRBV7-9 and TRBJ1-1; tentative D call: TRBD1 (5 bases). The CDR3 spans 17 residues. Deletions cut 5 bases from V and 4 bases from J, with 23 bases between. Germline-derived CDR1 and CDR2 are SEHNR and FQNEAQ (reference sequence). The CDR3 nucleotides are TGTGCCAGCAGCCCGAAAATGGGACTCAAGATTGGCACTGAAGCTTTCTTT. As protein: CASSPKMGLKIGTEAFF.

This clone was detected a few times. V and J are TRBV4-2 and TRBJ2-2; D is ambiguous. CDR1 is LGHNA and CDR2 is YNFKEQ in the germline V gene. Deletions cut 0 bases from V and 5 bases from J, with 7 bases between. The CDR3 has 14 residues. The chain's CDR3 is CASSQDNPTGELFF. DNA for the CDR3: TGTGCCAGCAGCCAAGATAATCCTACCGGGGAGCTGTTTTTT.

The chain's CDR3 is CASSKQGLNSGNTIYF. The DNA for the CDR3 is TGTGCCAGCAGCAAACAGGGACTGAACTCTGGAAACACCATATATTTT. The V and J genes are TRBV13 and TRBJ1-3; possible D gene TRBD1, 6 bases. The germline gives CDR1 PRHDT, CDR2 FYEKMQ (reference sequence). The CDR3 loop spans 16 amino acids. Between the trimmed V and J ends, which lost 5 bases and 0 bases, there was a span of 14 bases. Supplemented by reference TRBV13 and TRBJ1-3, the full variable domain reads AAGVIQSPRHLIKEKRETATLKCYPIPRHDTVYWYQQGPGQDPQFLISFYEKMQSDKGSIPDRFSAQQFSDYHSELNMSSLELGDSALYFCASSKQGLNSGNTIYFGEGSWLTVV.

This rearrangement joins TRBV10-3 to TRBJ1-2; 7 bases agree with TRBD1. Germline V gene lookup returns CDR1 ENHRY and CDR2 SYGVKD. The J segment lost 7 bases and the V segment lost 2 bases, leaving 4 bases of the junction unmatched. The CDR3 loop spans 13 amino acids. The CDR3 here is CAISEDRAGGYTF. The CDR3 DNA reads as TGTGCCATCAGTGAGGACAGGGCGGGTGGCTACACCTTC.

This clone was seen a single time. The chain links TRBV18 to TRBJ2-7, with 7 bases aligning to TRBD1. V lost 3 bases, J lost 0 bases, and 8 bases stayed unmatched. This CDR3 has 16 residues. Germline values: CDR1 KGHSH, CDR2 LQKENI. The CDR3 region is CASSPNRQGSSYEQYF. The CDR3 DNA follows: TGTGCCAGCTCACCTAACCGACAGGGCAGCTCCTACGAGCAGTACTTC.

The chain recombines TRBV5-1 with TRBJ2-7; D is unclear. The CDR3 is 13 amino acids. V lost 0 bases and J 6 bases, leaving 10 bases between the germline ends. The germline gives CDR1 SGHRS, CDR2 YFSETQ. The CDR3: CASSLGNDREQYF. The CDR3 DNA reads TGCGCCAGCAGCTTGGGGAACGATCGCGAGCAGTACTTC.

The chain uses TRBV2 and TRBJ2-3, with D possibly TRBD1 on 5 matching bases. The germline V gene encodes CDR1 SNHLY and CDR2 FYNNEI. Trimming took 2 bases from V and 4 from J, leaving 7 bases between them. This CDR3 comprises 13 residues. CDR3 coding DNA: TGTGCCAGCAGTGAACAAGGGGCAGATACGCAGTATTTT. This gives the protein CASSEQGADTQYF. Variable domain in full (rest from reference TRBV2 and TRBJ2-3): EPEVTQTPSHQVTQMGQEVILRCVPISNHLYFYWYRQILGQKVEFLVSFYNNEISEKSEIFDDQFSVERPDGSNFTLKIRSTKLEDSAMYFCASSEQGADTQYFGPGTRLTVL.

The V call is TRBV9, the J call TRBJ1-3; D call uncertain. CDR1 and CDR2 (germline): SGDLS, YYNGEE. The CDR3 contains 13 residues. V was clipped by 0 bases and J by 4 bases, with 5 bases between them. CDR3 nucleotide sequence: TGTGCCAGCAGCGTAGCACAGGGAAACACCATATATTTT. Encoded protein: CASSVAQGNTIYF.

The V call is TRBV11-2, the J call TRBJ2-2, with a possible D match to TRBD2 (6 bases). Germline V gene data show CDR1 as SGHAT and CDR2 as FQNNGV. The ends were cut back, 2 bases at V and 7 bases at J, with 20 bases in the middle. The CDR3 covers 17 residues. DNA of the CDR3: TGTGCCAGCAGCTTATATGAGGCGGGGAGCGCTATCGGGGAGCTGTTTTTT. It encodes CASSLYEAGSAIGELFF.

The chain employs TRBV25-1 and TRBJ2-5; TRBD1 agrees at 8 bases. The CDR3 totals 13 residues. V lost 8 bases, J lost 5 bases, and 7 bases stayed unmatched. CDR1 is MGHDK, CDR2 SYGVNS, per germline. As DNA, the CDR3 is TGTGCCAGCGCCAGGGGGCTTGCGGAGACCCAGTACTTC. Its translation is CASARGLAETQYF.

As regards this clone: At the DNA level, this CDR3 is encoded by other sequences in the same sample as well. The chain recombines TRBV18 with TRBJ2-3; D is undetermined. Germline-derived CDR1 and CDR2 are KGHSH and LQKENI. V was clipped by 3 bases and J by 4 bases, with 8 bases between them. This CDR3 is built from 13 residues. CDR3 coding DNA: TGTGCCAGCTCACCGCCCTCGTCAGATACGCAGTATTTT. Protein product: CASSPPSSDTQYF.

The chain uses TRBV5-1 and TRBJ1-6; D not certain. Germline loops: CDR1 SGHRS, CDR2 YFSETQ. V was shortened by 0 bases and J by 5 bases, with 6 bases between the two germline ends. The CDR3 spans 14 residues. This chain's CDR3 is CASSLGADNSPLHF. The DNA for the CDR3 is TGCGCCAGCAGCTTGGGGGCCGATAATTCACCCCTCCACTTT.

This clone was observed a single time. The chain links TRBV5-1 to TRBJ1-1; possibly TRBD1 for D (5 bases). This CDR3 contains 14 residues. Germline CDR1 is SGHRS and CDR2 is YFSETQ. V was shortened by 1 base and J by 5 bases, with 12 bases between the two germline ends. CDR3 region: CASSLLEAGTEAFF. The CDR3 DNA is TGCGCCAGCAGCTTGCTGGAGGCAGGGACTGAAGCTTTCTTT.

The V call is TRBV4-3, the J call TRBJ1-6, with 9 bases fitting TRBD1. V lost 3 bases to trimming and J lost 7 bases; unmatched junction nucleotides: 13. The CDR3 covers 18 residues. The germline V gene has CDR1 LGHNA and CDR2 YSLEER. The chain's CDR3 is CASSQDTGTGSKNSPLHF. The CDR3 region has the DNA TGCGCCAGCAGCCAGGATACCGGGACAGGGAGTAAAAATTCACCCCTCCACTTT.

This CDR3 is CASRFSRGGPVIDEQFF. CDR3 coding DNA: TGTGCCAGCAGATTCTCAAGGGGGGGGCCGGTGATAGATGAGCAGTTCTTC. The V and J genes are TRBV27 and TRBJ2-1, with D tentatively TRBD2 (7 bases). The V gene lost 6 bases and the J gene lost 8 bases, with 26 bases spanning the gap. The CDR3 totals 17 residues. Germline lookup yields CDR1 MNHEY and CDR2 SMNVEV (reference sequence).

J is TRBJ2-1 and V is TRBV5-6, with D unclear. There are 13 residues in the CDR3. Trimming left V 2 bases short and J 10 bases short, with 13 bases between. Per the germline V gene, CDR1 is SGHDT and CDR2 is YYEEEE. The CDR3: CASSFEDREEQFF. The CDR3 coding sequence is TGTGCCAGCAGCTTCGAGGACCGCGAAGAGCAGTTCTTC.

The chain combines TRBV6-5 with TRBJ1-2; no reliable D call. Deletions cut 7 bases from V and 1 base from J, with 10 bases between. The CDR3 is 13 residues long. Germline loops: CDR1 MNHEY, CDR2 SVGAGI. The CDR3 DNA follows: TGTGCCAGCACAGGCAGATATAACTATGGCTACACCTTC. Its translation is CASTGRYNYGYTF.

The chain links TRBV6-5 to TRBJ2-5, with D possibly being TRBD1 (5 bases). Germline CDR1 and CDR2: MNHEY and SVGAGI. This CDR3 region has 13 residues. Trimming stripped 6 bases from V and 5 bases from J, with 13 bases between. CDR3 DNA: TGTGCCAGCAGGGGGATTCCAGGGGAGACCCAGTACTTC. Its translation is CASRGIPGETQYF.

V gene TRBV19 combines with J gene TRBJ1-1; D gene unclear. Between the trimmed V and J ends, which lost 7 bases and 1 base, there was a span of 13 bases. The CDR3 is 14 amino acids. Germline V gene data show CDR1 as LNHDA and CDR2 as SQIVND (reference sequence). The CDR3 region has the DNA TGTGCCAGTAATTGGGGTGCCCGGAACACTGAAGCTTTCTTT. The encoded protein is CASNWGARNTEAFF.

The rearrangement uses TRBV28 and TRBJ1-4; D gene uncertain. The CDR3 covers 15 residues. Germline V gene data show CDR1 as MDHEN and CDR2 as SYDVKM. Trimming removed 10 bases from V and 5 bases from J, with 20 bases in between. CDR3 DNA sequence: TGTGCCACAAGAGGGCCAATCCAAGGAAATGAAAAACTGTTTTTT. Translating gives CATRGPIQGNEKLFF. Full variable domain (remainder filled in from reference TRBV28 and TRBJ1-4): DVKVTQSSRYLVKRTGEKVFLECVQDMDHENMFWYRQDPGLGLRLIYFSYDVKMKEKGDIPEGYSVSREKKERFSLILESASTNQTSMYLCATRGPIQGNEKLFFGSGTQLSVL.

This clone has more than one count but fewer than ten. A junction end diverges from the germline sequence, so it may reflect a read error. The chain combines TRBV7-2 with TRBJ2-7; D not certain. Germline CDR1 is SGHTA and CDR2 is FQGNSA. The CDR3 sequence is 13 residues long. Here the CDR3 reads CASSAGHSYAQYF. The CDR3 DNA follows: TGTGCCAGCAGCGCCGGGCATTCCTACGCGCAGTACTTC.

The rearrangement links TRBV27 to TRBJ2-7; D assignment may be TRBD1 or TRBD2 (5 bases each). Germline CDR1 is MNHEY and CDR2 is SMNVEV (reference sequence). V lost 6 bases and J lost 2, with 14 bases in between. The CDR3 is 14 residues long. The CDR3 DNA is TGTGCCAGCAGCCCCCGCACGGGGCCCTACGAGCAGTACTTC. Residues: CASSPRTGPYEQYF.

This clone was observed a few times. V usage is TRBV4-2 and J usage is TRBJ1-2; D is unclear. CDR1 is LGHNA and CDR2 is YNFKEQ in the germline V gene. With 0 bases removed from V and 4 bases from J, the gap between germline ends came to 15 bases. The CDR3 totals 16 residues. The CDR3 DNA reads as TGTGCCAGCAGCCAAGAGGGTGGCGGGTTGGGCTATGGCTACACCTTC. Translated, it gives CASSQEGGGLGYGYTF.

This clone has a single count. The CDR3 DNA reads TGTGCCAGCAGCTTAGGTCTCATAGGCGAGCAGTACTTC. Its translation: CASSLGLIGEQYF. This chain uses TRBV7-2 with TRBJ2-7; D ambiguous. In germline, CDR1 is SGHTA, CDR2 FQGNSA. Trimming removed 1 base from V and 6 bases from J, with 10 bases in between. The CDR3 extends over 13 amino acids. Full variable domain (remainder filled in from reference TRBV7-2 and TRBJ2-7): GAGVSQSPSNKVTEKGKDVELRCDPISGHTALYWYRQSLGQGLEFLIYFQGNSAPDKSGLPSDRFSAERTGGSVSTLTIQRTQQEDSAVYLCASSLGLIGEQYFGPGTRLTVT.

V is TRBV6-1 and J is TRBJ1-2; maybe TRBD1 (5 bases). The CDR3 runs to 14 residues. Germline loops: CDR1 MNHNS, CDR2 SASEGT. Trimming removed 3 bases at V and 6 bases at J, with 14 bases between. This chain's CDR3 is CASSERDGFNGYTF. In DNA, the CDR3 is TGTGCCAGCAGTGAGAGGGACGGATTTAATGGCTACACCTTC.

This chain links TRBV19 with TRBJ1-5; TRBD1 might be the D (5 bases). The ends were cut back, 5 bases at V and 2 bases at J, with 13 bases in the middle. The CDR3 contains 15 residues. Per germline, CDR1 LNHDA and CDR2 SQIVND (reference sequence). This chain's CDR3 is CASSFSRGGNQPQHF. CDR3 nucleotide sequence: TGTGCCAGTAGTTTCTCGAGGGGCGGCAATCAGCCCCAGCATTTT.

This rearrangement joins TRBV19 to TRBJ1-2; D is unclear. The CDR3 consists of 14 residues. V lost 4 bases and J lost 4, with 13 bases in between. Germline V lookup: CDR1 LNHDA, CDR2 SQIVND (reference sequence). The CDR3 DNA follows: TGTGCCAGTAGTACTTCAGCGATTCCCTATGGCTACACCTTC. Protein product: CASSTSAIPYGYTF.

The count of this clone is one. The J gene is TRBJ2-2, the V gene TRBV30; tentatively, D is TRBD2 (5 bases). CDR1 is GTSNPN and CDR2 is SVGIG in the germline V gene (reference sequence). There are 14 residues in the CDR3. V was shortened by 0 bases and J by 5 bases, with 10 bases between the two germline ends. DNA of the CDR3: TGTGCCTGGAGTGTACTAGTATGGACCGGGGAGCTGTTTTTT. It specifies CAWSVLVWTGELFF.

This CDR3 reads CASSQEGGTGEKLFF. DNA for the CDR3: TGCGCCAGCAGCCAAGAGGGCGGGACGGGTGAAAAACTGTTTTTT. The chain joins TRBV4-3 to TRBJ1-4, with D perhaps TRBD1 (5 bases). This CDR3 contains 15 residues. Looked up from germline, CDR1 is LGHNA and CDR2 is YSLEER. V was shortened by 0 bases and J by 7 bases, with 12 bases between the two germline ends.